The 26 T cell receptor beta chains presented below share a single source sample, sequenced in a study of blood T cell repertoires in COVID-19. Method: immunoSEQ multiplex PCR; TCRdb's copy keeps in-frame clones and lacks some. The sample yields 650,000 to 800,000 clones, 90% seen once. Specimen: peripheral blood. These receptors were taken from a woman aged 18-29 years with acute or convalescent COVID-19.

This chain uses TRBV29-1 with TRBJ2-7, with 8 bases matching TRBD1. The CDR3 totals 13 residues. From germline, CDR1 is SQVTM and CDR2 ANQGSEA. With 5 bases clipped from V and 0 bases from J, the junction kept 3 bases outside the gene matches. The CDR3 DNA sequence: TGCAGCGTTACAGGGGGAGTCTCCTACGAGCAGTACTTC. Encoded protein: CSVTGGVSYEQYF.

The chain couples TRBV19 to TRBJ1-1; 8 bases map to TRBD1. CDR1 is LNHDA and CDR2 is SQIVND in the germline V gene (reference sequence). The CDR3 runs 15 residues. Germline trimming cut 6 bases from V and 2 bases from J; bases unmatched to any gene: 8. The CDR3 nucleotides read TGTGCCAGTAGGAGGACAGGGAGGCTTAACACTGAAGCTTTCTTT. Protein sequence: CASRRTGRLNTEAFF.

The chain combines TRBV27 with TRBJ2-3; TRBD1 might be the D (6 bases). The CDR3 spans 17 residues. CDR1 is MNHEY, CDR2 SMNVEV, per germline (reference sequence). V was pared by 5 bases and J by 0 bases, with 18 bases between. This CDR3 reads CASSKQQGAYSTDTQYF. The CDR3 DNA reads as TGTGCCAGCAGTAAGCAACAGGGTGCCTATAGCACAGATACGCAGTATTTT.

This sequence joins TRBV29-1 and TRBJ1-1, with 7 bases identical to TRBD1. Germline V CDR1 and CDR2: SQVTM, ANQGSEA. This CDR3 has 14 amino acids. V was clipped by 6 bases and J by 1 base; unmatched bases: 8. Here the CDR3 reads CSVGYWTGNTEAFF. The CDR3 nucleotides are TGCAGCGTCGGCTATTGGACAGGGAACACTGAAGCTTTCTTT.

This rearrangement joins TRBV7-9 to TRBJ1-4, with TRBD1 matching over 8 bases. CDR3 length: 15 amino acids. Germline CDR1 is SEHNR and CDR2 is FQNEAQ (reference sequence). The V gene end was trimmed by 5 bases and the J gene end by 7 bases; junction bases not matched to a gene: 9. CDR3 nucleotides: TGTGCCAGCAGCGATCCCGGGACAGGACCTGAAAAACTGTTTTTT. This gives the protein CASSDPGTGPEKLFF.

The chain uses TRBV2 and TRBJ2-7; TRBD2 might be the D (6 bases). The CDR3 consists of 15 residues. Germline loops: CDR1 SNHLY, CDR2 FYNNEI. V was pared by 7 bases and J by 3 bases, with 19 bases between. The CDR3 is CASTGDSGLLYEQYF. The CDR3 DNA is TGTGCCAGCACCGGAGATTCCGGACTACTCTACGAGCAGTACTTC.

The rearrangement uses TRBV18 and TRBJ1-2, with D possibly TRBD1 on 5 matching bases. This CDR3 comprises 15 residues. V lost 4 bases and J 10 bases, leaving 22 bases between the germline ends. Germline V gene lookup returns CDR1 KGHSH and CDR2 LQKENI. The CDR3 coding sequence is TGTGCCAGCTCACAACCGGGACTGACAGACCAAGCCTACACCTTC. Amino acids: CASSQPGLTDQAYTF.

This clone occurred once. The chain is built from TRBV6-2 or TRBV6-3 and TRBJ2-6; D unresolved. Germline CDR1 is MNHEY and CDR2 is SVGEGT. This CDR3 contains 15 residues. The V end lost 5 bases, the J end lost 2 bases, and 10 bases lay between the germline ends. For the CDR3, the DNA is TGTGCCAGCAGTCCCTCGGGTACTGGGGCCAACGTCCTGACTTTC. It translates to CASSPSGTGANVLTF.

The CDR3 protein is CASSWTNLYEQYF. CDR3 in DNA: TGTGCCAGCAGTTGGACTAACCTCTACGAGCAGTACTTC. V gene TRBV2 combines with J gene TRBJ2-7; D possibly corresponds to TRBD2 (6 bases). Germline values: CDR1 SNHLY, CDR2 FYNNEI. The V end was cut by 5 bases, the J end by 3 bases, with 11 bases between. The CDR3 totals 13 residues.

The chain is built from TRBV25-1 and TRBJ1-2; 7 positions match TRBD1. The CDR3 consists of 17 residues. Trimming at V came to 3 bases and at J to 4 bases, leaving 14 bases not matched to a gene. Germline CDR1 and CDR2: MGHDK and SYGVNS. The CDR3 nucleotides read TGTGCCAGCAGTGAGAGCGGTGACAGGGCGAGGATCTATGGCTACACCTTC. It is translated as CASSESGDRARIYGYTF.

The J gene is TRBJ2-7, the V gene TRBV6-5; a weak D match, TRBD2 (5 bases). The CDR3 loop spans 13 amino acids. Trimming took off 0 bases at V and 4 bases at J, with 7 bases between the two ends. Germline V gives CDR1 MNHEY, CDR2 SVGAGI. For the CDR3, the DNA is TGTGCCAGCAGTTACTCGACGGGGTACGAGCAGTACTTC. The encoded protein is CASSYSTGYEQYF.

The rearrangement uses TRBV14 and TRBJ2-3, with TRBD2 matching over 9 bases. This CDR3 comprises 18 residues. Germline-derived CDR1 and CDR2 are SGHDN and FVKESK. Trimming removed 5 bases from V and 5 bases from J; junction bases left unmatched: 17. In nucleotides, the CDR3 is TGTGCCAGCAGCTCTCCTCTGGGGAAGCGGGGGGAAGGAGATACGCAGTATTTT. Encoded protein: CASSSPLGKRGEGDTQYF.

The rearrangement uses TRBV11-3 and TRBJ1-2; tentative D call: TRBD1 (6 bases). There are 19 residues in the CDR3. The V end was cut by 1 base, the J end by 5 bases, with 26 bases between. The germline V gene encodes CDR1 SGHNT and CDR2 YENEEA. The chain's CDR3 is CASSLGVSWDNKRAYGYTF. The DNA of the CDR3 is TGTGCCAGCAGCTTAGGGGTTTCTTGGGACAACAAACGAGCGTATGGCTACACCTTC.

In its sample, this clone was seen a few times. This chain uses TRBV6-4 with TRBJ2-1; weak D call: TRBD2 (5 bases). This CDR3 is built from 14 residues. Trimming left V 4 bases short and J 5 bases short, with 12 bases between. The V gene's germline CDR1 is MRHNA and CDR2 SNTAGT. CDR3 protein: CASSASGMHNEQFF. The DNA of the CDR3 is TGTGCCAGCAGTGCGAGCGGTATGCACAATGAGCAGTTCTTC.

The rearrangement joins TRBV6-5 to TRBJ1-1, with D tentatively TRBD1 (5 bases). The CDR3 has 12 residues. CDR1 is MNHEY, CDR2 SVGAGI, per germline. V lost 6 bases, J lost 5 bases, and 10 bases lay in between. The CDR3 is CASSRGRTEAFF. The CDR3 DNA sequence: TGTGCCAGCAGCCGGGGGAGGACTGAAGCTTTCTTT.

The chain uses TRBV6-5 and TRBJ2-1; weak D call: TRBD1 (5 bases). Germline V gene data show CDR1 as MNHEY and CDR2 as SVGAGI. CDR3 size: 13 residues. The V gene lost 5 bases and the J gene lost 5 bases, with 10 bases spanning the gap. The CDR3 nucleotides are TGTGCCAGCAGTATTACAGGACACAATGAGCAGTTCTTC. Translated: CASSITGHNEQFF.

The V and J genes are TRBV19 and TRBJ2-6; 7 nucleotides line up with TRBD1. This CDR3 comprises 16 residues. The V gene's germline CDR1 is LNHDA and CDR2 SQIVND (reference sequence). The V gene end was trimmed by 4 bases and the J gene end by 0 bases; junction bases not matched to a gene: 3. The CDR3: CASSTRQGSGANVLTF. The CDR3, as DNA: TGTGCCAGTAGTACCCGACAGGGCTCTGGGGCCAACGTCCTGACTTTC.

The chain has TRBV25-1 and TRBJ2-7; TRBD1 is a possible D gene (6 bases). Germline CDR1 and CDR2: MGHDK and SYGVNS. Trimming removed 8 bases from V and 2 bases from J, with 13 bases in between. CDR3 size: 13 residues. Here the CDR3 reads CASQTGPTYEQYF. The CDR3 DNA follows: TGTGCCAGCCAGACAGGACCCACCTACGAGCAGTACTTC.

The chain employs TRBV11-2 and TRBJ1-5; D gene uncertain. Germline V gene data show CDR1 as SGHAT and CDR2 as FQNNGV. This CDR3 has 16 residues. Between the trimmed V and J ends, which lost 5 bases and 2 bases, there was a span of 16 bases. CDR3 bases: TGTGCCAGCAGCCCCGGCCAGGTATCTCGCAATCAGCCCCAGCATTTT. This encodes CASSPGQVSRNQPQHF.

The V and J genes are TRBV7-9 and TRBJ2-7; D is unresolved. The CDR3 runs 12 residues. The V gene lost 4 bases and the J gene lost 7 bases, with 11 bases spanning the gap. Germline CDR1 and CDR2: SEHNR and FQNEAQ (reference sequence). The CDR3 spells CASSSRGVEQYF. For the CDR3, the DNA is TGTGCCAGCAGCTCCCGCGGAGTGGAGCAGTACTTC. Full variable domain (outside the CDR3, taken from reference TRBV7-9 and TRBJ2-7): DTGVSQNPRHKITKRGQNVTFRCDPISEHNRLYWYRQTLGQGPEFLTYFQNEAQLEKSRLLSDRFSAERPKGSFSTLEIQRTEQGDSAMYLCASSSRGVEQYFGPGTRLTVT.

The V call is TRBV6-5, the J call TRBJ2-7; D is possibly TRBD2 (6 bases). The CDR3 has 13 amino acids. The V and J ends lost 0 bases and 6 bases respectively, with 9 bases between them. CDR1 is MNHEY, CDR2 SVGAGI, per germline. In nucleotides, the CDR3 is TGTGCCAGCAGTTACTCCCCCGGGGGCGAGCAGTACTTC. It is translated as CASSYSPGGEQYF.

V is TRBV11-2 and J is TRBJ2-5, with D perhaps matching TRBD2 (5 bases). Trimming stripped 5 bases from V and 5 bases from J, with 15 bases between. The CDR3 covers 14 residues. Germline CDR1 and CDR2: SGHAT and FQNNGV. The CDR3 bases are TGTGCCAGCAGCCAATGGTCGGGGAAGGAGACCCAGTACTTC. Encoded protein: CASSQWSGKETQYF.

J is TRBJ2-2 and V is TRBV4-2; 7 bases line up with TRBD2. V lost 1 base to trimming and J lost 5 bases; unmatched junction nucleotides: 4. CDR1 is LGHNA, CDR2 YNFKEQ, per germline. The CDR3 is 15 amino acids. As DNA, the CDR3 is TGTGCCAGCAGCCAAGGGACTAGAAGGACCGGGGAGCTGTTTTTT. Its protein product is CASSQGTRRTGELFF.

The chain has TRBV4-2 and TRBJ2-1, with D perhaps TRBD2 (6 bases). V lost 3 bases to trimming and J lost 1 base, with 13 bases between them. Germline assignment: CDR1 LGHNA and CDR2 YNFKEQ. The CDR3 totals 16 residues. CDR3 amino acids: CASSQNPSGSYNEQFF. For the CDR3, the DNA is TGTGCCAGCAGCCAGAACCCGAGCGGGTCCTACAATGAGCAGTTCTTC.

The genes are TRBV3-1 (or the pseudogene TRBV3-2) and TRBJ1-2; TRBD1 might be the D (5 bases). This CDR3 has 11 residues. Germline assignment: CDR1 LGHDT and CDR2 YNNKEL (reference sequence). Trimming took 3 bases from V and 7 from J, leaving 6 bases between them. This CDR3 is CASSHGGGYTF. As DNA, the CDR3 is TGTGCCAGCAGCCACGGGGGTGGCTACACCTTC.

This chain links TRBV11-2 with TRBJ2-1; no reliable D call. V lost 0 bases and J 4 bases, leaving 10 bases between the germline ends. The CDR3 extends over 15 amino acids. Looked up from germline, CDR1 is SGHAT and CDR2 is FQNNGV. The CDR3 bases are TGTGCCAGCAGCTTAGATCGCGGTGGGTACAATGAGCAGTTCTTC. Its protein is CASSLDRGGYNEQFF.